One and the same sample provided the 28 T cell receptor beta chains below, sequenced in a study of cytomegalovirus exposure and HLA in healthy donors listed by TCRdb under 2017. The library was made by the immunoSEQ multiplex PCR assay. For the multiplex PCR, a mixture combining 60 forward primers for TCR Vbeta segments and 13 reverse primers for TCR Jbeta segments was used. In its TCRdb copy, this immuneACCESS table keeps in-frame sequences only and misses some clones. Where compared with another copy, unresolved V genes explain less than half of these, and the others have no known cause. Across this sample there are around 150,000 clones, with about three quarters seen only once. In total, the top ten clones hold 4.7% of the sample. The sequencing sample was made of PBMCs. All receptors derive from a man aged 18 to 29 in good health and CMV-seropositive.

The V and J genes are TRBV7-9 and TRBJ1-1, with unresolved D. This CDR3 comprises 12 residues. Deletions cut 3 bases from V and 0 bases from J, with 2 bases between. Germline V gene sequence: CDR1 SEHNR, CDR2 FQNEAQ (reference sequence). The CDR3 loop is CASSFMNTEAFF. The CDR3 DNA reads TGTGCCAGCAGCTTCATGAACACTGAAGCTTTCTTT.

This clone was detected once. The genes are TRBV18 and TRBJ1-1, with 11 bases that match TRBD1. The CDR3 is made up of 13 amino acids. Trimming cost V 8 bases and J 8 bases; bases outside gene matches: 7. Germline CDR1 reads KGHSH; CDR2 reads LQKENI. The CDR3 sequence: CASGAGTGGEAFF. The DNA for the CDR3 is TGTGCCAGCGGAGCCGGGACAGGGGGAGAAGCTTTCTTT.

J is TRBJ2-7 and V is TRBV5-1; perhaps TRBD2 as D (7 bases). This CDR3 region has 14 residues. Germline values: CDR1 SGHRS, CDR2 YFSETQ. V was pared by 0 bases and J by 5 bases, with 12 bases between. The CDR3 coding sequence is TGCGCCAGCAGCTTGGCCGGGGGGCAGGACGAGCAGTACGTC. Translation: CASSLAGGQDEQYV.

The chain links TRBV30 to TRBJ1-2; 7 bases map to TRBD1. The CDR3 is 13 amino acids. With 2 bases clipped from V and 4 bases from J, the junction kept 4 bases outside the gene matches. Germline loops: CDR1 GTSNPN, CDR2 SVGIG (reference sequence). Here the CDR3 DNA reads TGTGCCTGGAGTTCCAGGGGGACCTATGGCTACACCTTC. The encoded protein is CAWSSRGTYGYTF.

The chain employs TRBV7-9 and TRBJ1-3; a possible D gene is TRBD1 (5 bases). V lost 5 bases to trimming and J lost 5 bases, with 7 bases between them. Germline CDR1 reads SEHNR; CDR2 reads FQNEAQ (reference sequence). The CDR3 loop spans 12 amino acids. The CDR3 protein is CASSLDRNTIYF. CDR3 nucleotides: TGTGCCAGCAGCCTGGACAGAAACACCATATATTTT.

This sequence joins TRBV5-1 and TRBJ2-6; D unresolved. The CDR3 is made up of 17 amino acids. The germline V and J ends were trimmed by 0 bases and 0 bases, with 10 bases remaining between them. Germline V gives CDR1 SGHRS, CDR2 YFSETQ. In DNA form, the CDR3 reads TGCGCCAGCAGCTTGGATTTTGGCAACTCTGGGGCCAACGTCCTGACTTTC. This encodes CASSLDFGNSGANVLTF.

The rearrangement links TRBV12-5 to TRBJ1-5; D is undetermined. Deletions cut 7 bases from V and 7 bases from J, with 17 bases between. CDR1 and CDR2 (germline): LGHNT, FRNRAP. This CDR3 is built from 14 residues. The CDR3 loop reads CASAPDGGLQPQHF. CDR3 sequence (DNA): TGTGCTAGTGCGCCCGACGGAGGGCTGCAGCCCCAGCATTTT.

This clone occurred once. In DNA form, the CDR3 reads TGTGCCTGGAGGAAGGACAGTTACAATGAGCAGTTCTTC. Protein sequence: CAWRKDSYNEQFF. This chain uses TRBV30 with TRBJ2-1; maybe TRBD1 (6 bases). The length of the CDR3 is 13 residues. Deletions cut 3 bases from V and 4 bases from J, with 10 bases between. Per germline, CDR1 GTSNPN and CDR2 SVGIG (reference sequence).

The J gene is TRBJ1-5, the V gene TRBV10-1; 7 bases are shared with TRBD1. The CDR3 has 14 residues. V shed 2 bases, J shed 4 bases, and the junction held 2 bases outside the gene matches. CDR1 is WNHNN and CDR2 is SYGVQD in the germline V gene (reference sequence). In nucleotides, the CDR3 is TGCGCCAGCAGTGAGACAGGGGAGAATCAGCCCCAGCATTTT. It specifies CASSETGENQPQHF.

This clone has just a few counts. The rearrangement uses TRBV10-2 and TRBJ1-5; 9 nucleotides match TRBD1. This CDR3 is built from 17 residues. Germline assignment: CDR1 WSHSY and CDR2 SAAADI. The V segment lost 7 bases and the J segment 3 bases; nucleotides outside the gene matches: 13. The CDR3 loop is CASKRGQGSPINQPQHF. The CDR3 region has the DNA TGCGCCAGCAAACGAGGACAGGGGAGTCCCATCAATCAGCCCCAGCATTTT.

This chain joins TRBV10-3 and TRBJ2-7; TRBD2 matches 10 bases. CDR1 and CDR2 from the germline V gene are ENHRY and SYGVKD. Unmatched junction bases numbered 3, after V lost 3 bases and J lost 4 bases. The CDR3 is 14 residues long. CDR3: CAISELAGPYEQYV. In nucleotides, the CDR3 is TGTGCCATCAGTGAACTAGCGGGGCCGTACGAGCAGTACGTC.

This clone was seen only once. The chain has TRBV5-6 and TRBJ2-3; 11 positions agree with TRBD2. The CDR3 is 16 residues long. Germline trimming cut 3 bases from V and 6 bases from J; bases unmatched to any gene: 9. Germline V CDR1 and CDR2: SGHDT, YYEEEE. The CDR3 DNA reads as TGTGCCAGCAGCTCGACTAGCGGGGTGATGGGTGATACGCAGTATTTT. The encoded protein is CASSSTSGVMGDTQYF.

V is TRBV18 and J is TRBJ1-1; D is undetermined. From germline, CDR1 is KGHSH and CDR2 LQKENI. Trimming took off 2 bases at V and 1 base at J, with 11 bases between the two ends. The CDR3 spans 15 residues. The CDR3 coding sequence is TGTGCCAGCTCACCAACGCGGCGGCAGAACACTGAAGCTTTCTTT. Protein sequence: CASSPTRRQNTEAFF.

This chain connects TRBV5-1 to TRBJ2-1, with 8 positions matching TRBD2. The germline V gene encodes CDR1 SGHRS and CDR2 YFSETQ. Losses at the gene ends were 0 bases for V and 4 bases for J; bases not matched to a gene: 9. The CDR3 contains 17 residues. Here the CDR3 DNA reads TGCGCCAGCAGCTTGGGGATAACTAGCGGACTTTACAATGAGCAGTTCTTC. It specifies CASSLGITSGLYNEQFF.

The rearrangement uses TRBV4-1 and TRBJ1-4; D gene unclear. Trimming removed 0 bases from V and 8 bases from J, with 13 bases in between. The germline CDR1 and CDR2 sequences are MGHRA and YSYEKL. The CDR3 consists of 15 residues. The CDR3 here is CASSQDGQIREKLFF. CDR3 sequence (DNA): TGCGCCAGCAGCCAAGATGGGCAGATTCGGGAAAAACTGTTTTTT.

V is TRBV13 and J is TRBJ2-5; 11 bases are shared with TRBD2. Germline V CDR1 and CDR2: PRHDT, FYEKMQ (reference sequence). This CDR3 comprises 16 residues. V was clipped by 4 bases and J by 4 bases; unmatched bases: 8. This CDR3 is CASSSRLAGRGETQYF. The CDR3 DNA reads as TGTGCCAGCAGCTCAAGACTAGCGGGAAGGGGAGAGACCCAGTACTTC.

V gene TRBV9 combines with J gene TRBJ1-2, with D maybe TRBD1 (6 bases). The CDR3 has 15 residues. Trimming cost V 0 bases and J 1 base, with 10 bases left between them. Germline CDR1 and CDR2: SGDLS and YYNGEE. The CDR3 nucleotides read TGTGCCAGCAGCGTAGAGGACAGAAATAACTATGGCTACACCTTC. Its protein product is CASSVEDRNNYGYTF. Using reference TRBV9 and TRBJ1-2 for the parts outside the CDR3, the full variable domain is DSGVTQTPKHLITATGQRVTLRCSPRSGDLSVYWYQQSLDQGLQFLIQYYNGEERAKGNILERFSAQQFPDLHSELNLSSLELGDSALYFCASSVEDRNNYGYTFGSGTRLTVV.

The gene calls are TRBV28 and TRBJ1-2, with 7 positions matching TRBD1. The CDR3 extends over 15 amino acids. Germline CDR1 MDHEN, CDR2 SYDVKM. V lost 3 bases to trimming and J lost 8 bases; unmatched junction nucleotides: 12. The CDR3 sequence: CASSFGQTGLRGYTF. The CDR3 DNA reads as TGTGCCAGCAGTTTTGGGCAGACAGGGTTAAGAGGCTACACCTTC.

This chain uses TRBV7-9 with TRBJ2-2; D gene ambiguous. CDR1 and CDR2 from the germline V gene are SEHNR and FQNEAQ (reference sequence). The CDR3 has 15 amino acids. Trimming took off 0 bases at V and 4 bases at J, with 9 bases between the two ends. The CDR3 bases are TGTGCCAGCAGCTTAGCCTCCGTCTCCACCGGGGAGCTGTTTTTT. This gives the protein CASSLASVSTGELFF.

The chain carries TRBV27 and TRBJ1-2; no clear D gene. CDR1 and CDR2 from the germline V gene are MNHEY and SMNVEV (reference sequence). This CDR3 is built from 15 residues. V was shortened by 1 base and J by 1 base, with 10 bases between the two germline ends. CDR3: CASSLYGGVNYGYTF. The CDR3 DNA follows: TGTGCCAGCAGTTTATATGGAGGCGTTAACTATGGCTACACCTTC.

Only a few counts were recorded for this clone. The chain carries TRBV2 and TRBJ2-3; 7 bases line up with TRBD1. With V trimmed by 6 bases and J by 6 bases, 9 bases remained unmatched. CDR1 is SNHLY, CDR2 FYNNEI, per germline. The CDR3 extends over 14 amino acids. The CDR3 reads CASRDRQGYDTQYF. CDR3 coding DNA: TGTGCCAGCAGGGACAGGCAAGGATACGATACGCAGTATTTT.

This clone was counted a single time. The V gene is TRBV18, the J gene TRBJ1-2; tentative D call: TRBD1 (5 bases). The germline V gene encodes CDR1 KGHSH and CDR2 LQKENI. Trimming stripped 3 bases from V and 2 bases from J, with 16 bases between. The CDR3 sequence is 16 residues long. CDR3 amino acids: CASSPLISTENYGYTF. CDR3 DNA sequence: TGTGCCAGCTCACCCCTAATTTCGACAGAAAACTATGGCTACACCTTC. The full variable domain, with the rest looked up from reference TRBV18 and TRBJ1-2, is NAGVMQNPRHLVRRRGQEARLRCSPMKGHSHVYWYRQLPEEGLKFMVYLQKENIIDESGMPKERFSAEFPKEGPSILRIQQVVRGDSAAYFCASSPLISTENYGYTFGSGTRLTVV.

The V and J genes are TRBV7-8 and TRBJ1-5; 8 bases agree with TRBD1. The CDR3 has 16 amino acids. V was pared by 6 bases and J by 5 bases, with 12 bases of the junction left unmatched. Germline-derived CDR1 and CDR2 are SGHVS and FQNEAQ. DNA for the CDR3: TGTGCCAGCAGTCTAGGGATGACAGGGGCAGATCAGCCCCAGCATTTT. It yields the protein CASSLGMTGADQPQHF. The variable domain in full, completed from reference TRBV7-8 and TRBJ1-5, reads GAGVSQSPRYKVAKRGQDVALRCDPISGHVSLFWYQQALGQGPEFLTYFQNEAQLDKSGLPSDRFFAERPEGSVSTLKIQRTQQEDSAVYLCASSLGMTGADQPQHFGDGTRLSIL.

The rearrangement uses TRBV29-1 and TRBJ1-3, with 9 bases lining up with TRBD1. The CDR3 is 12 amino acids. Trimming cost V 6 bases and J 4 bases; bases outside gene matches: 1. Germline CDR1 and CDR2: SQVTM and ANQGSEA. The CDR3 sequence: CSVTGGGNTIYF. The DNA of the CDR3 is TGCAGCGTGACAGGGGGAGGAAACACCATATATTTT.

This chain uses TRBV11-2 with TRBJ2-1; weak D call: TRBD1 (6 bases). V lost 5 bases, J lost 3 bases, and 17 bases lay in between. This CDR3 has 16 residues. Germline V gene data show CDR1 as SGHAT and CDR2 as FQNNGV. The CDR3 reads CASSKIQGRDYNEQFF. The CDR3 DNA sequence: TGTGCCAGCAGCAAGATACAGGGAAGGGACTACAATGAGCAGTTCTTC.

For the CDR3, the DNA is TGTGCCAGCAGCGATCTAAGGGGTAGAGATACCGGGGAGCTGTTTTTT. The encoded protein is CASSDLRGRDTGELFF. The chain is built from TRBV9 and TRBJ2-2; D is possibly TRBD1 (5 bases). Germline assignment: CDR1 SGDLS and CDR2 YYNGEE. The CDR3 runs 16 residues. V lost 3 bases to trimming and J lost 5 bases, with 17 bases between them.

The chain joins TRBV2 to TRBJ1-2, with a weak D call TRBD1 (5 bases). V was trimmed by 2 bases and J by 2 bases, leaving 9 bases between them. Germline V gene sequence: CDR1 SNHLY, CDR2 FYNNEI. The CDR3 length is 14 residues. The CDR3 here is CASSETGVNYGYTF. CDR3 coding DNA: TGTGCCAGCAGTGAAACGGGGGTCAACTATGGCTACACCTTC.

The chain is built from TRBV27 and TRBJ2-7; D gene unclear. Germline assignment: CDR1 MNHEY and CDR2 SMNVEV (reference sequence). V lost 4 bases, J lost 0 bases, and 10 bases lay in between. The CDR3 is made up of 14 amino acids. Here the CDR3 reads CASSSHRSSYEQYV. The CDR3 DNA sequence: TGTGCCAGCAGTTCTCACCGGAGCTCCTACGAGCAGTACGTC.